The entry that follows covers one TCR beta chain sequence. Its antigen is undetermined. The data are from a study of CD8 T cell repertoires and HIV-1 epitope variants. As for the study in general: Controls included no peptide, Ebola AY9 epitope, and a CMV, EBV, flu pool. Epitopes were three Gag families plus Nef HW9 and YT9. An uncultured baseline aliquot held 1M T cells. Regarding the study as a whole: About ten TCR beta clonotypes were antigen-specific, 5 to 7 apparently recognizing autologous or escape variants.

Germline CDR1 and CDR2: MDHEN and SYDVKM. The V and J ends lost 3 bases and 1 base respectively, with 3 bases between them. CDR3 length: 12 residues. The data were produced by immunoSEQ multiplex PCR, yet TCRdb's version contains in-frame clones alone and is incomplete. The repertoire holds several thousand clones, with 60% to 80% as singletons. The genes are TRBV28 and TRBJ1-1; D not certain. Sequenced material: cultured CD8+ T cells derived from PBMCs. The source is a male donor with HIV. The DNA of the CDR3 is TGTGCCAGCAGTTTCGAGAACACTGAAGCTTTCTTT. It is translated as CASSFENTEAFF.